The source of this TCR beta chain is a study of tissue-resident memory T cells in lung cancer (dated by TCRdb to the late 2010s). Study-wide context: Paired tumor TRM and tumor non-TRM populations from 10 lung cancer patients were compared using TCR beta-chain sequencing. Here is what the overall study found, with its caveats: On average, expanded clonotypes made up roughly 73% of tumor TRM repertoires, compared with roughly half of tumor non-TRM repertoires. Compared with tumor non-TRM cells, tumor TRM cells had a significantly more restricted TCR repertoire, with lower Shannon-Wiener and inverse Simpson diversity.

The CDR3, cysteine through phenylalanine, is 15 amino acids long. CDR3 DNA is the only sequence kept; it has 45 bases, read in frame from the first base. The germline V gene gives CDR1 as SGHDT and CDR2 as YYEEEE. The V end loses 2 bases and the J end loses 1 base, and a stretch of 12 bases separates them. A BD FACSAria-II was used to sort CD8+ T cells by CD103 expression straight into ice-cold TRIzol LS reagent. Lung tumor tissue was collected fresh at the time of surgical resection. After Fc receptor blocking, fresh cells were stained for CD45, CD4, CD3, CD8A and CD103, and DAPI was used to tell live cells from dead cells. A miRNeasy kit was used to purify total RNA from sorted CD103+ and CD103- CD8+ T cells. Tumor-infiltrating CD8+ cytotoxic T cells were sorted by CD103 expression to separate tissue-resident memory (TRM) cells from non-TRM cells. Patients with treatment-naive lung cancer were used as donors. Patients with respiratory malignancies who were newly diagnosed and untreated were prospectively recruited upon referral.

The instrument was an Illumina MiSeq. Unique molecular identifiers were incorporated into the TCR sequencing libraries, and TruSeq single indexes were used for indexing. In the original analysis: TCR reads were mapped and error-corrected with MIGEC v1.2.7 and were then analyzed with VDJtools v1.1.7, with default settings applied for both tools. Shannon-Wiener and inverse Simpson indices were computed in VDJtools to quantify repertoire diversity. Expanded TCRbeta clonotypes were defined by a frequency threshold of at least three. Wilcoxon rank-sum tests across under twelve patients were used for the statistical comparisons of TCR diversity between tumor TRM and non-TRM populations. The public reads were reanalyzed by TCRdb: fastp trimming at Q25, MiXCR alignment, in-frame beta chains only. CDR3 protein duplicates are merged, each entry listing the most common genes and DNA. The V and J calls were determined by TCRdb, not by the authors. In this sample the table shows 150 to 200 distinct CDR3 sequences, roughly a fifth of which occur a single time. The top ten clonotypes cover under 40% of the sample.

There are a few counts of this clonotype. The antigen this receptor binds is unknown. Base quality data are lacking; no much larger clone is found one base away. What was sequenced was CD103- CD8+ T cells from lung tumor tissue. The cell subset or site label corresponds to: non-TRM CD8+ CTLs. The TCR sequence derives from a human donor with treatment-naive lung cancer (subtype not recorded). This chain is built from TRBV5-6 and TRBJ1-1; no confident D gene assignment can be made. The CDR3 sequence is CASSFPLGQNTEAFF. The nucleotide sequence is given as TGTGCCAGCAGCTTCCCCCTCGGGCAGAACACTGAAGCTTTCTTT. Reference TRBV5-6 and TRBJ1-1 genes cover what lies past the CDR3, so the full variable domain is DAGVTQSPTHLIKTRGQQVTLRCSPKSGHDTVSWYQQALGQGPQFIFQYYEEEERQRGNFPDRFSGHQFPNYSSELNVNALLLGDSALYLCASSFPLGQNTEAFFGQGTRLTVV.